The 7 T cell receptor beta chains in this list originate from one sample, sequenced in a study of blood T cell repertoires in COVID-19. Assay used: immunoSEQ multiplex PCR; TCRdb lists only in-frame clones, some missing. The sample yields fewer than 350,000 clones, approximately 86% seen once. The sample was peripheral blood. The receptors stem from a woman aged 45 to 65 with active or convalescent COVID-19.

The V gene is TRBV6-4, the J gene TRBJ1-1; 7 bases are shared with TRBD1. V gave up 5 bases and J gave up 5 bases; unmatched junction bases: 5. Germline CDR1 reads MRHNA; CDR2 reads SNTAGT. The CDR3 totals 13 residues. The CDR3 DNA reads as TGTGCCAGCAGTAAAACAGGGGAAACTGAAGCTTTCTTT. Amino acids: CASSKTGETEAFF.

This chain connects TRBV9 to TRBJ1-2; a weak D match, TRBD1 (6 bases). Germline CDR1 and CDR2: SGDLS and YYNGEE. The V gene lost 4 bases and the J gene lost 7 bases, with 17 bases spanning the gap. The CDR3 loop spans 14 amino acids. For the CDR3, the DNA is TGTGCCAGCAGCAAACCGGGGGGGCCGGGTGGCTACACCTTC. Protein sequence: CASSKPGGPGGYTF. Variable domain in full (rest from reference TRBV9 and TRBJ1-2): DSGVTQTPKHLITATGQRVTLRCSPRSGDLSVYWYQQSLDQGLQFLIQYYNGEERAKGNILERFSAQQFPDLHSELNLSSLELGDSALYFCASSKPGGPGGYTFGSGTRLTVV.

The chain has TRBV5-1 and TRBJ1-1, with 9 bases that match TRBD1. Per germline, CDR1 SGHRS and CDR2 YFSETQ. The CDR3 consists of 13 residues. The trim removed 8 bases at V and 2 bases at J, leaving 4 bases unmatched. The CDR3 spells CASKGQGNTEAFF. CDR3 sequence (DNA): TGCGCCAGTAAGGGACAGGGCAACACTGAAGCTTTCTTT.

The chain is built from TRBV4-1 and TRBJ2-5; D might be TRBD2 (6 bases). Germline CDR1 MGHRA, CDR2 YSYEKL. V gave up 0 bases and J gave up 13 bases, with 12 bases separating them. CDR3 size: 12 residues. The CDR3 region has the DNA TGCGCCAGCAGCCAAGATCGGGGGAACCGGTACTTC. It encodes CASSQDRGNRYF.

The rearrangement links TRBV7-9 to TRBJ2-1; D remains unclear. Germline CDR1 is SEHNR and CDR2 is FQNEAQ (reference sequence). The CDR3 is 16 residues long. With 1 base removed from V and 1 base from J, the gap between germline ends came to 11 bases. As DNA, the CDR3 is TGTGCCAGCAGCTTAGATAGGCTAGTATCCTACAATGAGCAGTTCTTC. The encoded protein is CASSLDRLVSYNEQFF.

The chain links TRBV5-6 to TRBJ1-3; D not resolved. V shed 0 bases and J shed 0 bases, with 7 bases lying between them. Germline CDR1 and CDR2: SGHDT and YYEEEE. The CDR3 is 15 residues long. The CDR3 sequence: CASSLGLGSGNTIYF. DNA for the CDR3: TGTGCCAGCAGCTTGGGGCTAGGCTCTGGAAACACCATATATTTT.

V and J are TRBV5-4 and TRBJ1-5; D may be TRBD1 (6 bases). Trimming cost V 3 bases and J 3 bases, with 19 bases left between them. Germline V CDR1 and CDR2: SGHNT, YYREEE (reference sequence). This CDR3 is 17 amino acids long. CDR3 in amino acids: CASSYGGGGFLNQPQHF. CDR3 sequence (DNA): TGTGCCAGCAGCTATGGGGGAGGGGGATTTCTCAATCAGCCCCAGCATTTT.